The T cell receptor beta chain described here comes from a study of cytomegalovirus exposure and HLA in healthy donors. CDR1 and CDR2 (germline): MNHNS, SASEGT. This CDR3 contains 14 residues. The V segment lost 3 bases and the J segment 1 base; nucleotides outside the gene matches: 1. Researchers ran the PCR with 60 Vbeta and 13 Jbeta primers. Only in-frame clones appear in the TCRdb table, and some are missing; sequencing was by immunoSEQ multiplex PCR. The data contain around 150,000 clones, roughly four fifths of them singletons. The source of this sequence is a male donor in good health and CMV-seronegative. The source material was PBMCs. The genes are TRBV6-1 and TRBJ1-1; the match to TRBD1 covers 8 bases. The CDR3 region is CASSEGTGNTEAFF. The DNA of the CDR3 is TGTGCCAGCAGTGAGGGGACAGGGAACACTGAAGCTTTCTTT.